These 26 T cell receptor beta chains were all obtained from the same sample, sequenced in a study of blood T cells in healthy people across ages. Next came a second PCR, run for about 7 to 12 cycles, which used a sample-barcoded 5' primer along with a J-beta primer mix. A single record per CDR3 protein comes from TCRdb applying MiXCR to the 5' RACE reads. The top ten hold about 0.8% of the sample, which has under 1,100,000 distinct CDR3 sequences, less than 25% seen once. The same data also went into a second study, on T cells of mothers and their children.

Sequences were obtained from blood. All receptors derive from a girl aged 2-10 years in good health.

This clonotype was observed a handful of times. The chain recombines TRBV7-6 with TRBJ2-5; maybe TRBD2 (5 bases). The assigned J gene may be wrong: the sequence end matches TRBJ2-7 better. CDR3 length equals 16 residues. The germline V gene encodes CDR1 SGHVS and CDR2 FNYEAQ. The CDR3 spells CASSLARTGLGYEQYF. The CDR3 region has the DNA TGTGCCAGCAGCTTAGCACGGACTGGTCTAGGCTACGAGCAGTACTTC.

This clonotype was seen a handful of times. The V and J genes are TRBV28 and TRBJ2-7; 7 positions match TRBD1. This CDR3 spans 15 amino acids. J lost 5 bases, V lost 7 bases, and 14 bases had no gene match. CDR1 MDHEN and CDR2 SYDVKM come from the germline V gene. The CDR3 reads CASNYNGAGGDEQYF. DNA for the CDR3: TGTGCCAGCAATTATAACGGGGCAGGGGGAGACGAGCAGTACTTC.

The chain joins TRBV7-9 to TRBJ2-7, with 12 bases identical to TRBD2. The CDR3 length is 16 residues. J lost 9 bases, V lost 1 base, and 10 bases had no gene match. The germline gives CDR1 SEHNR, CDR2 FQNEAQ (reference sequence). This chain's CDR3 is CASSLDTASGRAGQYF. CDR3 sequence (DNA): TGTGCCAGCAGCTTAGATACGGCTAGCGGGAGGGCCGGGCAGTACTTC.

With respect to this clonotype: A much larger clone is a single base away; this may be a read error. The chain carries TRBV2 and TRBJ2-7, with TRBD2 matching 12 bases. V lost 6 bases and J lost 3; bases outside the gene matches: 3. Germline CDR1 and CDR2: SNHLY and FYNNEI. The CDR3 contains 14 residues. CDR3 nucleotide sequence: TGTGCCAGCAGCGGACTAGCGGGAAACTACGAGCAGTACTTC. Amino acids: CASSGLAGNYEQYF.

This clonotype showed up just a few times. The chain joins TRBV28 to TRBJ2-7, with TRBD2 matching 7 bases. V dropped 2 bases and J dropped 4; count of bases not matched to a gene: 17. This CDR3 contains 18 residues. CDR1 and CDR2 from the germline V gene are MDHEN and SYDVKM. CDR3 residues: CASSLDGSGRETRYEQYF. DNA of the CDR3: TGTGCCAGCAGTTTAGACGGCTCCGGGCGGGAGACCCGGTACGAGCAGTACTTC. The variable domain in full, with the rest retrieved from reference TRBV28 and TRBJ2-7, is DVKVTQSSRYLVKRTGEKVFLECVQDMDHENMFWYRQDPGLGLRLIYFSYDVKMKEKGDIPEGYSVSREKKERFSLILESASTNQTSMYLCASSLDGSGRETRYEQYFGPGTRLTVT.

In its sample, this clonotype was seen a few times. This chain connects TRBV10-3 to TRBJ1-5; TRBD1 might be the D (5 bases). V dropped 4 bases and J dropped 0 bases, with 7 bases sitting between them. The CDR3 has 14 residues. CDR1 ENHRY and CDR2 SYGVKD come from the germline V gene. In DNA form, the CDR3 reads TGTGCCATCAGTGCCGGGGGTAGCAATCAGCCCCAGCATTTT. It translates to CAISAGGSNQPQHF.

This clonotype has more than one count but fewer than ten. This CDR3 fails to terminate in the conserved phenylalanine or tryptophan, so it likely reflects a read error. V gene TRBV24-1 combines with J gene TRBJ2-3, with D possibly matching TRBD2 (6 bases). Germline V CDR1 and CDR2: KGHDR, SFDVKD. CDR3 length: 13 residues. V was clipped by 11 bases and J by 4 bases, with 15 bases between them. The CDR3 region is CAIGLEGADTQYV. CDR3 coding DNA: TGTGCCATAGGACTGGAGGGTGCAGATACGCAGTATGTT.

The table lists this clonotype with a few counts. The rearrangement joins TRBV6-6 to TRBJ1-1; a possible D gene is TRBD1 (5 bases). From germline, CDR1 is MNHNY and CDR2 SVGAGI (reference sequence). V dropped 6 bases and J dropped 7 bases, with 18 bases sitting between them. The CDR3 length is 14 residues. The CDR3 sequence: CASSNQGVGFEAFF. The DNA for the CDR3 is TGTGCCAGCAGCAATCAGGGAGTCGGGTTTGAAGCTTTCTTT.

This clonotype was observed a handful of times. This rearrangement joins TRBV2 to TRBJ1-2, with unresolved D. Germline V gene lookup returns CDR1 SNHLY and CDR2 FYNNEI. Deletions cut 8 bases from V and 7 bases from J, with 5 bases between. The CDR3 totals 9 residues. The CDR3 protein is CASGRGYTF. CDR3 nucleotides: TGTGCCAGCGGACGTGGCTACACCTTC.

This clonotype was found a few times. The chain combines TRBV15 with TRBJ2-1; tentatively, D is TRBD2 (6 bases). V was shortened by 1 base and J by 6 bases, with 10 bases between the two germline ends. Per the germline V gene, CDR1 is LNHNV and CDR2 is YYDKDF (reference sequence). The CDR3 spans 14 residues. Here the CDR3 reads CATSRVLGGNEQFF. The CDR3 DNA follows: TGTGCCACCAGCAGAGTTCTGGGGGGCAATGAGCAGTTCTTC.

V usage is TRBV2 and J usage is TRBJ2-7; 9 positions agree with TRBD2. Germline V gene lookup returns CDR1 SNHLY and CDR2 FYNNEI. V lost 3 bases to trimming and J lost 2 bases; unmatched junction nucleotides: 2. The length of the CDR3 is 14 residues. The CDR3 DNA reads as TGTGCCAGCAGTGACCCTAGCGGGGCCTACGAGCAGTACTTC. This encodes CASSDPSGAYEQYF.

Written as DNA, the CDR3 is TGTGCCAGCAGTCCGACAGGGGGGCTTGCCTACGAGCAGTACTTC. Translating it yields CASSPTGGLAYEQYF. V is TRBV27 and J is TRBJ2-5; 9 bases match TRBD1. The DNA matches TRBJ2-7 better at its end, which makes the J call doubtful. The germline CDR1 and CDR2 sequences are MNHEY and SMNVEV (reference sequence). The CDR3 totals 15 residues.

The rearrangement joins TRBV5-1 to TRBJ2-5; possibly TRBD1 for D (6 bases). The ends were cut back, 3 bases at V and 2 bases at J, with 17 bases in the middle. This CDR3 region has 16 residues. CDR1 SGHRS and CDR2 YFSETQ come from the germline V gene. Written as DNA, the CDR3 is TGCGCCAGCAGCTCTCCGGAACTCGGGACACAAGAGACCCAGTACTTC. Translated, it gives CASSSPELGTQETQYF.

This clonotype was detected a few times. The chain recombines TRBV29-1 with TRBJ2-7; the D gene could be TRBD1 or TRBD2 (5 bases each). This CDR3 has 13 amino acids. CDR1 SQVTM and CDR2 ANQGSEA come from the germline V gene. V was shortened by 5 bases and J by 3 bases, with 14 bases between the two germline ends. This chain's CDR3 is CSVSRGLDYEQYF. The CDR3 DNA reads as TGCAGCGTTTCACGGGGCCTGGACTACGAGCAGTACTTC.

The chain links TRBV29-1 to TRBJ1-2; a possible D gene is TRBD1 (6 bases). V was shortened by 6 bases and J by 10 bases, with 15 bases between the two germline ends. The CDR3 extends over 11 amino acids. Germline V gives CDR1 SQVTM, CDR2 ANQGSEA. The CDR3 sequence: CSVYGGIDYTF. The CDR3 coding sequence is TGCAGCGTCTATGGGGGCATTGACTACACCTTC.

The rearrangement joins TRBV20-1 to TRBJ1-4, with D unclear. The CDR3 is made up of 17 amino acids. Trimming pared 3 bases from V and 9 bases from J, leaving 26 bases between. CDR1 is DFQATT, CDR2 SNEGSKA, per germline (reference sequence). The DNA for the CDR3 is TGCAGTGCTAGGACCCGCGATCACCGTGGCCTTGTTAAAAAACTGTTTTTT. Protein sequence: CSARTRDHRGLVKKLFF.

This chain uses TRBV20-1 with TRBJ2-1; possibly TRBD1 for D (6 bases). Deletions cut 2 bases from V and 6 bases from J, with 14 bases between. The CDR3 consists of 14 residues. Germline CDR1 reads DFQATT; CDR2 reads SNEGSKA (reference sequence). CDR3 in amino acids: CSARTSTGFNEQFF. The CDR3, as DNA: TGCAGTGCTAGAACCTCGACAGGATTCAATGAGCAGTTCTTC.

This clonotype was counted at least ten times. The chain combines TRBV18 with TRBJ2-1; 12 nucleotides match TRBD1. V was pared by 3 bases and J by 7 bases, with 7 bases of the junction left unmatched. Per the germline V gene, CDR1 is KGHSH and CDR2 is LQKENI. The CDR3 length is 16 residues. The CDR3 is CASSPLGTGGTNEQFF. The CDR3 coding sequence is TGTGCCAGCTCACCGCTAGGGACAGGGGGCACGAATGAGCAGTTCTTC. Drawing the rest from reference TRBV18 and TRBJ2-1, the complete variable domain is NAGVMQNPRHLVRRRGQEARLRCSPMKGHSHVYWYRQLPEEGLKFMVYLQKENIIDESGMPKERFSAEFPKEGPSILRIQQVVRGDSAAYFCASSPLGTGGTNEQFFGPGTRLTVL.

The chain has TRBV20-1 and TRBJ2-1, with a possible D match to TRBD2 (5 bases). Trimming pared 5 bases from V and 7 bases from J, leaving 21 bases between. CDR1 and CDR2 from the germline V gene are DFQATT and SNEGSKA (reference sequence). There are 15 residues in the CDR3. CDR3 region: CSAPRNGRRSNEQFF. In DNA, the CDR3 is TGCAGTGCTCCCCGAAATGGGAGACGATCTAATGAGCAGTTCTTC.

This chain connects TRBV12-3 or TRBV12-4 to TRBJ1-6; maybe TRBD1 (6 bases). The CDR3 totals 15 residues. Trimming shortened V by 2 bases and J by 9 bases, and 14 bases separated the two germline ends. The CDR3 loop is CASSLQGLGGSPLHF. The CDR3, as DNA: TGTGCCAGCAGTTTACAGGGGCTCGGGGGTTCACCCCTCCACTTT.

V gene TRBV7-2 combines with J gene TRBJ2-3; D unclear. CDR3 length: 14 residues. V lost 4 bases and J 1 base, leaving 9 bases between the germline ends. CDR1 and CDR2 (germline): SGHTA, FQGNSA. The CDR3 loop reads CASSSSSGTDTQYF. The CDR3 DNA is TGTGCCAGCAGCTCTTCGTCTGGCACAGATACGCAGTATTTT.

Many counts were recorded for this clonotype. The chain couples TRBV28 to TRBJ2-7, with 8 bases fitting TRBD1. CDR1 is MDHEN and CDR2 is SYDVKM in the germline V gene. The trim removed 5 bases at V and 2 bases at J, leaving 8 bases unmatched. The CDR3 is made up of 15 amino acids. The CDR3 loop is CASSPTRTGPYEQYF. CDR3 sequence (DNA): TGTGCCAGCAGTCCCACCCGGACAGGGCCCTACGAGCAGTACTTC. Full variable domain (rest looked up from reference TRBV28 and TRBJ2-7): DVKVTQSSRYLVKRTGEKVFLECVQDMDHENMFWYRQDPGLGLRLIYFSYDVKMKEKGDIPEGYSVSREKKERFSLILESASTNQTSMYLCASSPTRTGPYEQYFGPGTRLTVT.

This rearrangement joins TRBV6-2 or TRBV6-3 to TRBJ2-7; D is uncertain. Germline V gives CDR1 MNHEY, CDR2 SVGEGT. CDR3 size: 16 residues. Between the trimmed V and J ends, which lost 8 bases and 2 bases, there was a span of 22 bases. This CDR3 is CASRLLPADNPYEQYF. As DNA, the CDR3 is TGTGCCAGCCGTCTTCTCCCGGCAGATAATCCCTACGAGCAGTACTTC.

This clonotype was picked up a small number of times. The chain joins TRBV12-3 or TRBV12-4 to TRBJ1-3, with a weak D call TRBD1 (5 bases). The CDR3 covers 15 residues. The ends were cut back, 6 bases at V and 0 bases at J, with 12 bases in the middle. CDR3 amino acids: CASRHRGPSGNTIYF. CDR3 bases: TGTGCCAGCAGGCACCGGGGCCCCTCTGGAAACACCATATATTTT.

V is TRBV7-6 and J is TRBJ1-4; D perhaps matches TRBD1 (5 bases). CDR1 SGHVS and CDR2 FNYEAQ come from the germline V gene. The V end lost 5 bases, the J end lost 4 bases, and 11 bases lay between the germline ends. The CDR3 has 14 amino acids. The CDR3 sequence: CASSGDGINEKLFF. Written as DNA, the CDR3 is TGTGCCAGCAGCGGGGACGGGATTAATGAAAAACTGTTTTTT.

The gene calls are TRBV6-2 or TRBV6-3 and TRBJ2-1; no clear D gene. This CDR3 is built from 12 residues. Germline assignment: CDR1 MNHEY and CDR2 SVGEGT. Trimming shortened V by 5 bases and J by 15 bases, and 17 bases separated the two germline ends. The CDR3 DNA reads TGTGCCAGCAGTGCCCCAACCAGGATTTCGTTCTTC. Translation gives CASSAPTRISFF.